Below are 16 T cell receptor beta chains sequenced from a single sample in a study of cytomegalovirus exposure and HLA in healthy donors. In the PCR, 60 Vbeta and 13 Jbeta primers were used. Using immunoSEQ multiplex PCR, the repertoire was profiled, and TCRdb retains in-frame clones only, with some absent. The sample consists of approximately 140,000 clones, roughly 78% of them appearing once. Material: PBMCs. The receptors shown here come from a man aged 45-65 years in good health and CMV-seropositive.

V usage is TRBV4-1 and J usage is TRBJ1-5; D possibly corresponds to TRBD1 (5 bases). In germline, CDR1 is MGHRA, CDR2 YSYEKL. The CDR3 is 17 amino acids. V dropped 0 bases and J dropped 6 bases, with 18 bases sitting between them. As DNA, the CDR3 is TGCGCCAGCAGCCAAGAGTTACCGGGGGGAAGGAGTCAGCCCCAGCATTTT. Protein: CASSQELPGGRSQPQHF.

This clone turned up a few times. The chain is built from TRBV19 and TRBJ1-1; 11 bases are a match to TRBD1. The CDR3 has 15 amino acids. The germline V gene encodes CDR1 LNHDA and CDR2 SQIVND (reference sequence). V lost 4 bases and J lost 3; bases outside the gene matches: 4. The CDR3 DNA reads TGTGCCAGTAGTAACGGACAGGGGGCTGACACTGAAGCTTTCTTT. This codes for CASSNGQGADTEAFF.

The chain uses TRBV7-8 and TRBJ2-3, with D perhaps TRBD2 (5 bases). CDR1 is SGHVS and CDR2 is FQNEAQ in the germline V gene. Between the trimmed V and J ends, which lost 5 bases and 5 bases, there was a span of 5 bases. CDR3 length: 11 amino acids. The CDR3: CASSTRDTQYF. The DNA for the CDR3 is TGTGCCAGCAGCACTAGAGATACGCAGTATTTT. Together with reference TRBV7-8 and TRBJ2-3, the CDR3 gives the full variable domain: GAGVSQSPRYKVAKRGQDVALRCDPISGHVSLFWYQQALGQGPEFLTYFQNEAQLDKSGLPSDRFFAERPEGSVSTLKIQRTQQEDSAVYLCASSTRDTQYFGPGTRLTVL.

This clone has a handful of counts. The V gene is TRBV9, the J gene TRBJ1-2; 12 nucleotides line up with TRBD1. Germline CDR1 SGDLS, CDR2 YYNGEE. The CDR3 length is 14 residues. The V gene end was trimmed by 4 bases and the J gene end by 7 bases; junction bases not matched to a gene: 5. The CDR3 loop reads CASSLGQGAGGYTF. The DNA for the CDR3 is TGTGCCAGCAGCTTGGGACAGGGGGCGGGTGGCTACACCTTC.

A few counts support this clone. V usage is TRBV30 and J usage is TRBJ1-2; D is unresolved. CDR1 and CDR2 (germline): GTSNPN, SVGIG (reference sequence). V lost 2 bases and J lost 7, with 20 bases in between. This CDR3 comprises 15 residues. Written as DNA, the CDR3 is TGTGCCTGGAGTCTACCTGACCCGGGGTTGGGTGGCTACACCTTC. Translating it yields CAWSLPDPGLGGYTF.

The rearrangement links TRBV14 to TRBJ2-3; TRBD2 might be the D (6 bases). The length of the CDR3 is 16 residues. V was cut by 1 base and J by 1 base, with 12 bases left in between. The germline V gene encodes CDR1 SGHDN and CDR2 FVKESK. The CDR3 bases are TGTGCCAGCAGCCAAGCCGGAGGGTACCGCACAGATACGCAGTATTTT. As protein: CASSQAGGYRTDTQYF.

This rearrangement joins TRBV28 to TRBJ2-1, with D uncertain. Germline-derived CDR1 and CDR2 are MDHEN and SYDVKM. The CDR3 is 12 residues long. Trimming removed 3 bases from V and 5 bases from J, with 5 bases in between. In nucleotides, the CDR3 is TGTGCCAGCAGTTTGAGTGACAATGAGCAGTTCTTC. It codes for CASSLSDNEQFF.

The chain combines TRBV5-1 with TRBJ2-1, with 13 nucleotides matching TRBD2. Germline V gene lookup returns CDR1 SGHRS and CDR2 YFSETQ. This CDR3 has 16 amino acids. The V segment lost 5 bases and the J segment 7 bases; nucleotides outside the gene matches: 9. The CDR3 sequence is CASRKGTSGRGNEQFF. The CDR3 DNA sequence: TGCGCCAGCAGAAAAGGTACTAGCGGGAGGGGGAATGAGCAGTTCTTC. The full variable domain, in which reference TRBV5-1 and TRBJ2-1 provide the parts outside the CDR3, is KAGVTQTPRYLIKTRGQQVTLSCSPISGHRSVSWYQQTPGQGLQFLFEYFSETQRNKGNFPGRFSGRQFSNSRSEMNVSTLELGDSALYLCASRKGTSGRGNEQFFGPGTRLTVL.

The chain combines TRBV27 with TRBJ2-7; D unresolved. The germline gives CDR1 MNHEY, CDR2 SMNVEV (reference sequence). The CDR3 length is 16 residues. V was pared by 3 bases and J by 0 bases, with 15 bases between. The CDR3 reads CASSFFSERYSYEQYF. CDR3 DNA: TGTGCCAGCAGTTTTTTTTCAGAAAGATACTCCTACGAGCAGTACTTC.

Only one count was recorded for this clone. V usage is TRBV28 and J usage is TRBJ1-1; D ambiguous. V lost 2 bases and J lost 3, with 16 bases in between. Germline V gene data show CDR1 as MDHEN and CDR2 as SYDVKM. The CDR3 extends over 16 amino acids. The CDR3 nucleotides are TGTGCCAGCAGTTTAACTGCAAACCCCCGGGACACTGAAGCTTTCTTT. Protein: CASSLTANPRDTEAFF.

CDR3 DNA: TGTGCCACCAGCAGAGATCGACAGTACGCAACCTACGAGCAGTACTTC. Amino acids: CATSRDRQYATYEQYF. This chain joins TRBV15 and TRBJ2-7; D might be TRBD1 (5 bases). Germline V lookup: CDR1 LNHNV, CDR2 YYDKDF (reference sequence). V dropped 0 bases and J dropped 2 bases, with 14 bases sitting between them. The CDR3 spans 16 residues.

The J gene is TRBJ2-5, the V gene TRBV2; possible D gene TRBD2, 5 bases. The germline V gene has CDR1 SNHLY and CDR2 FYNNEI. CDR3 length equals 13 residues. The V gene lost 9 bases and the J gene lost 5 bases, with 16 bases spanning the gap. CDR3 nucleotides: TGTGCCAGTTGGCGGGTCCTCGGGGAGACCCAGTACTTC. This codes for CASWRVLGETQYF.

This rearrangement joins TRBV7-9 to TRBJ2-1; D uncertain. CDR3 length: 14 amino acids. Trimming shortened V by 1 base and J by 7 bases, and 11 bases separated the two germline ends. Germline V CDR1 and CDR2: SEHNR, FQNEAQ (reference sequence). CDR3 in amino acids: CASSLVTYGNEQFF. DNA for the CDR3: TGTGCCAGCAGCTTAGTAACTTACGGGAATGAGCAGTTCTTC.

The chain joins TRBV10-3 to TRBJ2-1; tentatively, D is TRBD2 (6 bases). CDR1 is ENHRY, CDR2 SYGVKD, per germline. V lost 4 bases, J lost 6 bases, and 19 bases lay in between. This CDR3 region has 16 residues. Here the CDR3 reads CAISVSGGAGGNEQFF. The CDR3 nucleotides are TGTGCCATCAGTGTGTCAGGCGGAGCCGGGGGCAATGAGCAGTTCTTC.

J is TRBJ2-1 and V is TRBV28; 14 nucleotides match TRBD2. The junction had 8 bases not matched to a gene; V was cut back by 5 bases and J by 5 bases. In germline, CDR1 is MDHEN, CDR2 SYDVKM. This CDR3 spans 17 amino acids. This chain's CDR3 is CASSMMGTSGSHNEQFF. The DNA of the CDR3 is TGTGCCAGCAGTATGATGGGGACTAGCGGGAGCCACAATGAGCAGTTCTTC.

The V and J genes are TRBV4-1 and TRBJ1-5; D gene ambiguous. The germline V gene has CDR1 MGHRA and CDR2 YSYEKL. Trimming removed 2 bases at V and 1 base at J, with 9 bases between. There are 15 residues in the CDR3. The CDR3 DNA follows: TGCGCCAGCAGCCAACGAAGAGGGAGCAATCAGCCCCAGCATTTT. Translated, it gives CASSQRRGSNQPQHF.